The 20 T cell receptor beta chains given below trace back to one sample, sequenced in a study of T cell changes during pregnancy in multiple sclerosis (dated by TCRdb to the late 2010s). The library relied on the immunoSEQ multiplex PCR assay. This is the immuneACCESS table as TCRdb keeps it, with only in-frame sequences that have V and J called. A part of the clones is gone; compared with another copy, unresolved V genes explain less than half, and the rest is unexplained. In all, the sample holds tens of thousands of clones, and roughly 93% of those were seen once. Around 4.8% of the sample comes from the top ten. The sample in question was peripheral blood, obtained in the second trimester of pregnancy. These receptors all come from a female donor in good health, enrolled as a control in a pregnancy study.

The chain couples TRBV13 to TRBJ1-3, with 8 bases matching TRBD1. CDR3 length: 15 residues. The germline V gene encodes CDR1 PRHDT and CDR2 FYEKMQ (reference sequence). Unmatched junction bases numbered 7, after V lost 5 bases and J lost 4 bases. The CDR3 spells CASSPQGAAGNTIYF. DNA for the CDR3: TGTGCCAGCAGCCCCCAGGGGGCAGCGGGAAACACCATATATTTT.

This chain uses TRBV29-1 with TRBJ2-3; TRBD1 might be the D (5 bases). Germline-derived CDR1 and CDR2 are SQVTM and ANQGSEA. This CDR3 contains 13 residues. The V end lost 3 bases, the J end lost 4 bases, and 11 bases lay between the germline ends. The DNA of the CDR3 is TGCAGCGTTGAGTCAGGGATATCAGATACGCAGTATTTT. Translating it yields CSVESGISDTQYF.

The chain has TRBV7-8 and TRBJ2-7; perhaps TRBD1 as D (6 bases). CDR1 and CDR2 (germline): SGHVS, FQNEAQ. The CDR3 spans 14 residues. Between the trimmed V and J ends, which lost 5 bases and 7 bases, there was a span of 18 bases. In DNA, the CDR3 is TGTGCCAGCAGCCCCCAGGGGCAGACGCGGGAGCAGTACTTC. It is translated as CASSPQGQTREQYF.

The genes are TRBV2 and TRBJ2-1, with 7 bases that match TRBD1. The CDR3 totals 16 residues. Germline CDR1 reads SNHLY; CDR2 reads FYNNEI. V was pared by 3 bases and J by 8 bases, with 13 bases of the junction left unmatched. Written as DNA, the CDR3 is TGTGCCAGCAGTGATTCCGGGAAGGGGGCTGAGGATGAGCAGTTCTTC. It is translated as CASSDSGKGAEDEQFF.

This chain links TRBV4-3 with TRBJ1-2; the D gene is possibly TRBD1 (5 bases). This CDR3 spans 15 amino acids. CDR1 and CDR2 from the germline V gene are LGHNA and YSLEER. V was shortened by 0 bases and J by 3 bases, with 11 bases between the two germline ends. The CDR3 nucleotides read TGCGCCAGCAGCCAAGACAGGGCTCTGGACTATGGCTACACCTTC. It translates to CASSQDRALDYGYTF.

The chain joins TRBV6-1 to TRBJ1-4, with D tentatively TRBD1 (6 bases). Germline V gives CDR1 MNHNS, CDR2 SASEGT. The CDR3 spans 15 residues. Trimming removed 6 bases from V and 4 bases from J, with 15 bases in between. The CDR3 DNA sequence: TGTGCCAGCAGACCTGGGACACAGATTAATGAAAAACTGTTTTTT. It translates to CASRPGTQINEKLFF.

V and J are TRBV7-8 and TRBJ1-1, with TRBD1 as a possible D gene (6 bases). Trimming removed 3 bases from V and 3 bases from J, with 17 bases in between. Germline V lookup: CDR1 SGHVS, CDR2 FQNEAQ. CDR3 length: 16 residues. The CDR3 DNA sequence: TGTGCCAGCAGCTTGCTACAGGGATTTACGGACACTGAAGCTTTCTTT. Translated, it gives CASSLLQGFTDTEAFF.

This clone was counted once. J is TRBJ1-2 and V is TRBV4-1, with a weak D call TRBD1 (5 bases). V was cut by 4 bases and J by 2 bases, with 17 bases left in between. Germline CDR1 is MGHRA and CDR2 is YSYEKL. The CDR3 loop spans 16 amino acids. DNA for the CDR3: TGCGCCAGCAGCCCAACGGGGGGAGGGCGCAACTATGGCTACACCTTC. It is translated as CASSPTGGGRNYGYTF.

The genes are TRBV19 and TRBJ2-7; tentative D call: TRBD2 (6 bases). Germline V gives CDR1 LNHDA, CDR2 SQIVND (reference sequence). Trimming stripped 11 bases from V and 6 bases from J, with 17 bases between. This CDR3 is built from 12 residues. DNA for the CDR3: TGTGCCGAAACTCGGGAGAGGAGCGAGCAGTACTTC. Its translation is CAETRERSEQYF.

The V and J genes are TRBV5-6 and TRBJ1-4; D is possibly TRBD1 (5 bases). Trimming cost V 4 bases and J 1 base, with 14 bases left between them. Germline values: CDR1 SGHDT, CDR2 YYEEEE. The CDR3 loop spans 16 amino acids. CDR3: CASSPSGGGTNEKLFF. The CDR3 DNA is TGTGCCAGCAGCCCGTCCGGGGGGGGAACTAATGAAAAACTGTTTTTT.

This chain uses TRBV6-1 with TRBJ2-2, with 8 bases aligning to TRBD2. V dropped 1 base and J dropped 4; count of bases not matched to a gene: 2. The V gene's germline CDR1 is MNHNS and CDR2 SASEGT. CDR3 length: 15 amino acids. The CDR3 bases are TGTGCCAGCAGTGAAGACGCGGGGGGCACCGGGGAGCTGTTTTTT. Its translation is CASSEDAGGTGELFF.

This clone was picked up a small number of times. The chain combines TRBV7-8 with TRBJ1-3; no definite D call. Germline CDR1 reads SGHVS; CDR2 reads FQNEAQ. CDR3 size: 15 residues. V shed 5 bases and J shed 0 bases, with 11 bases lying between them. The CDR3 DNA reads TGTGCCAGCAGCCTCGACACCCGCTCTGGAAACACCATATATTTT. Its protein product is CASSLDTRSGNTIYF.

The V gene is TRBV6-5, the J gene TRBJ1-4; D is ambiguous. Germline V CDR1 and CDR2: MNHEY, SVGAGI. Deletions cut 2 bases from V and 5 bases from J, with 9 bases between. The CDR3 has 14 residues. CDR3 residues: CASSYASVNEKLFF. In nucleotides, the CDR3 is TGTGCCAGCAGTTACGCCTCGGTCAATGAAAAACTGTTTTTT.

The chain uses TRBV7-6 and TRBJ2-5; a weak D match, TRBD2 (6 bases). Trimming stripped 5 bases from V and 0 bases from J, with 16 bases between. In germline, CDR1 is SGHVS, CDR2 FNYEAQ. The CDR3 totals 16 residues. The DNA for the CDR3 is TGTGCCAGCAGCCCAAGGGTAGCGGAACACCAAGAGACCCAGTACTTC. Its protein product is CASSPRVAEHQETQYF.

This chain connects TRBV5-4 to TRBJ2-1; 12 nucleotides align to TRBD2. The CDR3 consists of 15 residues. Germline-derived CDR1 and CDR2 are SGHNT and YYREEE (reference sequence). Trimming at V came to 3 bases and at J to 8 bases, leaving 6 bases not matched to a gene. CDR3 loop: CASSSLAGGLDEQFF. DNA for the CDR3: TGTGCCAGCAGCTCTCTAGCGGGGGGGTTGGATGAGCAGTTCTTC.

This chain links TRBV10-3 with TRBJ1-4; possibly TRBD1 for D (6 bases). Trimming took off 3 bases at V and 5 bases at J, with 10 bases between the two ends. In germline, CDR1 is ENHRY, CDR2 SYGVKD. The CDR3 runs to 14 residues. The CDR3 DNA reads as TGTGCCATCAGTGAAAACAGGGCGAATGAAAAACTGTTTTTT. Protein: CAISENRANEKLFF.

This clone has a single count. The chain employs TRBV7-9 and TRBJ2-2, with 8 bases identical to TRBD2. V was pared by 5 bases and J by 1 base, with 6 bases of the junction left unmatched. The germline V gene has CDR1 SEHNR and CDR2 FQNEAQ (reference sequence). This CDR3 contains 16 residues. The CDR3 is CASSPLTSVNTGELFF. CDR3 nucleotides: TGTGCCAGCAGCCCCCTGACTAGCGTGAACACCGGGGAGCTGTTTTTT.

This chain connects TRBV9 to TRBJ2-5; D uncertain. CDR1 is SGDLS, CDR2 YYNGEE, per germline. The CDR3 spans 14 residues. Trimming cost V 5 bases and J 1 base, with 12 bases left between them. CDR3 nucleotides: TGTGCCAGCAGTCTCGGCAGCGTCCAAGAGACCCAGTACTTC. This codes for CASSLGSVQETQYF.

This clone showed up just a few times. The CDR3 DNA reads as TGCGCCAGCAGCTTGGCAGGGGATAATCAGCCCCAGCATTTT. As protein: CASSLAGDNQPQHF. This chain joins TRBV5-1 and TRBJ1-5; D might be TRBD1 (6 bases). With 0 bases removed from V and 4 bases from J, the gap between germline ends came to 8 bases. The CDR3 covers 14 residues. Germline-derived CDR1 and CDR2 are SGHRS and YFSETQ.

The CDR3 here is CSMRGGRNTEAFF. CDR3 DNA: TGCAGCATGCGGGGGGGCCGGAACACTGAAGCTTTCTTT. The gene calls are TRBV29-1 and TRBJ1-1; D might be TRBD1 (6 bases). V shed 8 bases and J shed 1 base, with 14 bases lying between them. The CDR3 runs to 13 residues. Germline assignment: CDR1 SQVTM and CDR2 ANQGSEA.